A single T cell receptor (beta chain) is shown here with its context. The data were obtained in a study of control samples from healthy donors and cancer patients. Generated by immunoSEQ multiplex PCR, the TCRdb table keeps only in-frame clones and is missing some. The data contain some 79,000 clones, about 88% of them singletons. The CDR3 length is 16 residues. Germline loops: CDR1 ENHRY, CDR2 SYGVKD. The V and J ends lost 6 bases and 2 bases, in that order; junction bases with no gene match: 9. The rearrangement joins TRBV10-3 to TRBJ2-3, with TRBD2 identical over 9 bases. The source is a man aged 45 to 65 in good health. The material sequenced was blood. In DNA, the CDR3 is TGTGCCATCAGACCAAGCGGGGGGTCTTTCACAGATACGCAGTATTTT. Translation: CAIRPSGGSFTDTQYF.